These 21 T cell receptor beta chains were sequenced from one sample in a study of T cell changes during pregnancy in multiple sclerosis. Profiling relied on immunoSEQ multiplex PCR, and the TCRdb table lists in-frame clones only, not all of them. The sample holds over 55,000 clones, 80% to 95% seen once. Material: peripheral blood, obtained in the first trimester of pregnancy. The receptors were sampled from a female donor with multiple sclerosis, enrolled in a pregnancy study.

V is TRBV7-2 and J is TRBJ2-5, with 8 bases that match TRBD1. This CDR3 contains 16 residues. The V and J ends lost 1 base and 5 bases, in that order; junction bases with no gene match: 9. Looked up from germline, CDR1 is SGHTA and CDR2 is FQGNSA. The CDR3 bases are TGTGCCAGCAGCTTAGGCGGACAGGGCGTTTTGGAGACCCAGTACTTC. This encodes CASSLGGQGVLETQYF.

V and J are TRBV21-1 and TRBJ2-7; the table's D call of TRBD1 was not tested on the DNA. TRBV21-1 is a pseudogene. The CDR3 has 13 residues. The CDR3 nucleotides are TGTGCCAGCCCTTTTTGGGGGCCCTACGAGCAGTACTTC. Residues: CASPFWGPYEQYF.

The chain recombines TRBV27 with TRBJ2-7; TRBD2 aligns across 13 bases. This CDR3 is 17 amino acids long. V lost 7 bases and J lost 2; bases outside the gene matches: 11. Looked up from germline, CDR1 is MNHEY and CDR2 is SMNVEV (reference sequence). The CDR3: CASTPGLAGSTTYEQYF. The CDR3 region has the DNA TGTGCCAGCACCCCGGGACTAGCGGGGAGTACAACCTACGAGCAGTACTTC.

This clone was seen only a few times. The CDR3: CASSDSPPPAASYEQYF. The DNA of the CDR3 is TGCGCCAGCAGCGACTCACCCCCCCCAGCGGCCTCCTACGAGCAGTACTTC. The chain carries TRBV10-2 and TRBJ2-7, with D possibly matching TRBD2 (5 bases). Germline CDR1 and CDR2: WSHSY and SAAADI. Trimming cost V 6 bases and J 0 bases, with 21 bases left between them. This CDR3 region has 17 residues.

This chain links TRBV19 with TRBJ1-1; D is unclear. The germline V gene encodes CDR1 LNHDA and CDR2 SQIVND (reference sequence). Trimming stripped 6 bases from V and 2 bases from J, with 10 bases between. CDR3 length equals 13 residues. This chain's CDR3 is CASRSQVNTEAFF. CDR3 bases: TGTGCCAGTAGAAGCCAGGTTAACACTGAAGCTTTCTTT.

This clone has just a few counts. The J gene is TRBJ2-6, the V gene TRBV4-3, with 7 nucleotides matching TRBD1. J lost 0 bases, V lost 1 base, and 0 bases had no gene match. Germline CDR1 and CDR2: LGHNA and YSLEER. This CDR3 contains 16 residues. The CDR3 spells CASSQAGGSGANVLTF. CDR3 in DNA: TGCGCCAGCAGCCAAGCAGGGGGCTCTGGGGCCAACGTCCTGACTTTC.

The J gene is TRBJ2-1, the V gene TRBV14, with TRBD1 matching 8 bases. This CDR3 is 15 amino acids long. V shed 4 bases, J shed 2 bases, and the junction held 4 bases outside the gene matches. Germline V gives CDR1 SGHDN, CDR2 FVKESK. For the CDR3, the DNA is TGTGCCAGCAGCCTCAGGACAGGGCCCTACAATGAGCAGTTCTTC. Residues: CASSLRTGPYNEQFF.

V is TRBV27 and J is TRBJ1-2; TRBD1 is a possible D gene (6 bases). Germline CDR1 and CDR2: MNHEY and SMNVEV (reference sequence). V dropped 3 bases and J dropped 4 bases, with 9 bases sitting between them. The CDR3 runs 13 residues. The CDR3: CASSFLQGYGYTF. The CDR3 region has the DNA TGTGCCAGCAGTTTTCTACAGGGCTATGGCTACACCTTC.

The chain couples TRBV6-4 to TRBJ1-1, with TRBD1 matching 7 bases. Looked up from germline, CDR1 is MRHNA and CDR2 is SNTAGT. This CDR3 is built from 15 residues. The ends lost 4 bases at V and 3 bases at J; junction bases unmatched: 8. The CDR3 protein is CASSAATGRDTEAFF. As DNA, the CDR3 is TGTGCCAGCAGTGCAGCGACAGGGCGGGACACTGAAGCTTTCTTT.

The chain uses TRBV6-9 and TRBJ1-1, with D perhaps TRBD1 (6 bases). This CDR3 contains 18 residues. Germline values: CDR1 MNHGY, CDR2 SVAAGI. Deletions cut 1 base from V and 3 bases from J, with 21 bases between. The CDR3 nucleotides read TGTGCCAGCAGTTATTTAGTACCCGGGGGGCGGAAGGACACTGAAGCTTTCTTT. This sequence encodes CASSYLVPGGRKDTEAFF.

This chain connects TRBV7-2 to TRBJ2-5, with 10 bases that match TRBD2. Germline values: CDR1 SGHTA, CDR2 FQGNSA. V lost 1 base to trimming and J lost 5 bases; unmatched junction nucleotides: 10. CDR3 length: 17 residues. The CDR3 region has the DNA TGTGCCAGCAGCTTAGTTGGTACTAGCGGGATTAGGGAGACCCAGTACTTC. Protein product: CASSLVGTSGIRETQYF.

The CDR3 DNA is TGTGCCAGCAGCTTCCAGGACACTCTAGGCTATGGCTACACCTTC. Protein: CASSFQDTLGYGYTF. This sequence joins TRBV7-8 and TRBJ1-2; TRBD1 is a possible D gene (5 bases). CDR1 and CDR2 (germline): SGHVS, FQNEAQ. V shed 3 bases and J shed 4 bases, with 15 bases lying between them. This CDR3 comprises 15 residues.

The chain is built from TRBV29-1 and TRBJ2-1; possible D gene TRBD2, 5 bases. The CDR3 totals 13 residues. V dropped 7 bases and J dropped 7 bases, with 17 bases sitting between them. Germline values: CDR1 SQVTM, CDR2 ANQGSEA. CDR3 sequence (DNA): TGCAGCGCCCGCGCTGAGCCGGGGAATGAGCAGTTCTTC. Translation: CSARAEPGNEQFF.

The CDR3 reads CASSFNGHGELFF. The CDR3 DNA reads TGTGCCAGCAGTTTTAACGGTCACGGGGAGCTGTTTTTT. This sequence joins TRBV27 and TRBJ2-2; D is uncertain. This CDR3 has 13 amino acids. The V gene lost 3 bases and the J gene lost 7 bases, with 9 bases spanning the gap. The germline CDR1 and CDR2 sequences are MNHEY and SMNVEV (reference sequence).

The rearrangement joins TRBV5-1 to TRBJ2-1; 7 bases agree with TRBD2. CDR1 is SGHRS and CDR2 is YFSETQ in the germline V gene. CDR3 size: 15 residues. V shed 4 bases and J 4 bases; nucleotides not matched to a gene: 8. The CDR3 DNA reads as TGCGCCAGCAGCCCGAGCGGGATTCCTTACAATGAGCAGTTCTTC. Amino acid sequence: CASSPSGIPYNEQFF.

This chain connects TRBV27 to TRBJ2-7; TRBD2 matches at 9 bases. Trimming removed 4 bases from V and 4 bases from J; junction bases left unmatched: 8. CDR1 and CDR2 (germline): MNHEY, SMNVEV (reference sequence). This CDR3 has 15 residues. CDR3 nucleotides: TGTGCCAGCAGTTGGTTGCGGGAGGGCCCGTACGAGCAGTACTTC. This translates into CASSWLREGPYEQYF.

The chain links TRBV7-3 to TRBJ2-7; D uncertain. Germline CDR1 reads SGHTA; CDR2 reads FQGTGA. The V and J ends lost 5 bases and 9 bases respectively, with 17 bases between them. This CDR3 contains 13 residues. The CDR3 coding sequence is TGTGCCAGCAGCGCGAGCCCCGGCGGCGCGCAGTACTTC. Its translation is CASSASPGGAQYF.

Only a few counts were recorded for this clone. The genes are TRBV18 and TRBJ2-2; 8 bases fit TRBD2. This CDR3 has 16 amino acids. Germline CDR1 reads KGHSH; CDR2 reads LQKENI. The V gene end was trimmed by 3 bases and the J gene end by 1 base; junction bases not matched to a gene: 4. The CDR3: CASSPASGRNTGELFF. CDR3 nucleotides: TGTGCCAGCTCACCGGCCAGCGGGAGGAACACCGGGGAGCTGTTTTTT.

This chain links TRBV6-6 with TRBJ2-5; 13 nucleotides line up with TRBD2. The J call may be faulty, since TRBJ2-7 better matches the DNA end. The CDR3 totals 16 residues. The germline V gene has CDR1 MNHNY and CDR2 SVGAGI (reference sequence). CDR3 coding DNA: TGTGCCAGCAGTTATCCCGGGACTAGCGGGGCCTACGAGCAGTACTTC. This gives the protein CASSYPGTSGAYEQYF.

This chain uses TRBV4-3 with TRBJ1-1, with D possibly matching TRBD1 (6 bases). The CDR3 spans 13 residues. CDR1 and CDR2 from the germline V gene are LGHNA and YSLEER. Trimming stripped 0 bases from V and 11 bases from J, with 13 bases between. CDR3 coding DNA: TGCGCCAGCAGCCAAGATCGGGGAGGGGGGGCTTTCTTT. Its protein product is CASSQDRGGGAFF.

This clone was counted a single time. The gene calls are TRBV19 and TRBJ1-3; D unresolved. Trimming removed 11 bases from V and 4 bases from J, with 9 bases in between. Germline assignment: CDR1 LNHDA and CDR2 SQIVND (reference sequence). The CDR3 has 11 residues. The CDR3 spells CAGSRGNTIYF. The CDR3 region has the DNA TGTGCCGGATCTAGGGGAAACACCATATATTTT.